This TCR beta chain was recorded in a study of blood T cell repertoires in COVID-19. The CDR3 totals 16 residues. Per germline, CDR1 LNHDA and CDR2 SQIVND (reference sequence). With V trimmed by 3 bases and J by 1 base, 5 bases remained unmatched. Recruits, aged about 18 to 95 years, lived in 24 US areas. The protocol was immunoSEQ multiplex PCR, while the TCRdb copy is restricted to in-frame clones and leaves out a portion. The sample has 400,000 or so clones, around 89% seen once; the top ten hold 0.95% to 1.2%. The sequencing sample was made of PBMCs or T cells enriched from blood (not recorded which). This TCR came from a young man who had recovered from COVID-19. The chain links TRBV19 to TRBJ1-5; 8 nucleotides align to TRBD1. The CDR3 nucleotides are TGTGCCAGTAGTATCTCTGACAGGGGAAGCAATCAGCCCCAGCATTTT. As protein: CASSISDRGSNQPQHF.